This TCR beta chain stems from a study of blood T cell repertoires in COVID-19. In the study overall: Both acute and convalescent COVID-19 samples were obtained from the United States, Italy and Spain.

This CDR3 is 14 amino acids long. Germline assignment: CDR1 KGHSH and CDR2 LQKENI. Trimming took off 3 bases at V and 2 bases at J, with 9 bases between the two ends. In the original workflow: Amplification with reference gene primers provided the estimates of nucleated cell counts. Produced via immunoSEQ multiplex PCR; TCRdb's table is partial and in-frame only. V and J calls and clone size are given by that table; D and trimming were obtained from the DNA. The sample has hundreds of thousands of clones, roughly 87% seen once; the top ten hold around 9%. Residents of about two dozen US areas, aged roughly 18 to 89 years, made up the participants. Participant reports of clinical history set cohort assignment.

Material for sequencing was PBMCs or T cells enriched from blood (not recorded which). The sequence came from a woman between 18 and 30 years old who had recovered from COVID-19. This chain joins TRBV18 and TRBJ2-3, with D tentatively TRBD1 (5 bases). The CDR3 spells CASSPTESTDTQYF. In DNA, the CDR3 is TGTGCCAGCTCACCGACAGAGTCCACAGATACGCAGTATTTT.